Listed below are T cell receptor beta chains from one sample, sequenced in a study of blood T cells in healthy people across ages. TCRdb fed the 5' RACE reads into MiXCR, producing one record per CDR3 protein. This table holds around 1,000,000 distinct CDR3 sequences, around 25% found once. The sample was also reused in another study, on T cells of mothers and their children.

Sequences were obtained from blood. The receptors come from a girl aged 2 to 9 in good health. The CDR3 runs from the conserved cysteine through the conserved F or W. The D gene is left open where the match is weak. Size is stated for part of the rows, as once, few or many counts, or as a class when the clone is expanded.

d_call: -; v_call: TRBV5-1; clone_size: few; j_call: TRBJ2-2; cdr3_aa: CACANTGELFF; cdr3_nt: TGCGCCTGCGCGAACACCGGGGAGCTGTTTTTT
d_call: -; v_call: TRBV27; clone_size: -; j_call: TRBJ2-7; cdr3_aa: CASSSPTGTYEQYF; cdr3_nt: TGTGCCAGCAGTTCCCCAACTGGGACCTACGAGCAGTACTTC
d_call: -; v_call: TRBV7-2; clone_size: -; j_call: TRBJ1-2; cdr3_aa: CASSSRGLTYGYTF; cdr3_nt: TGTGCCAGCAGCTCCAGAGGTCTAACCTATGGCTACACCTTC
d_call: -; v_call: TRBV5-6; clone_size: few; j_call: TRBJ2-4; cdr3_aa: CASSLAELAKNIQYF; cdr3_nt: TGTGCCAGCAGCTTAGCGGAACTAGCCAAAAACATTCAGTACTTC
d_call: -; v_call: TRBV7-2; clone_size: few; j_call: TRBJ2-7; cdr3_aa: CASSLAGETYEQYF; cdr3_nt: TGTGCCAGCAGCTTAGCGGGAGAGACCTACGAGCAGTACTTC
d_call: -; v_call: TRBV12-3/TRBV12-4; clone_size: -; j_call: TRBJ1-5; cdr3_aa: CASSFTQANQPQHF; cdr3_nt: TGTGCCAGCAGTTTTACACAGGCCAATCAGCCCCAGCATTTT
d_call: -; v_call: TRBV20-1; clone_size: -; j_call: TRBJ1-4; cdr3_aa: CSASDGYNEKLFF; cdr3_nt: TGCAGTGCTTCAGACGGTTATAATGAAAAACTGTTTTTT
d_call: TRBD2; v_call: TRBV7-9; clone_size: -; j_call: TRBJ2-7; cdr3_aa: CAIGLAGGPAYEQYF; cdr3_nt: TGTGCCATCGGACTAGCGGGGGGCCCGGCTTACGAGCAGTACTTC
d_call: -; v_call: TRBV20-1; clone_size: -; j_call: TRBJ2-1; cdr3_aa: CSARLPHGGEQFF; cdr3_nt: TGCAGTGCTAGACTCCCTCACGGGGGTGAGCAGTTCTTC
d_call: -; v_call: TRBV5-1; clone_size: few; j_call: TRBJ2-1; cdr3_aa: CASSSGLDEQFF; cdr3_nt: TGCGCCAGCAGCTCCGGACTTGACGAGCAGTTCTTC
d_call: -; v_call: TRBV7-8; clone_size: -; j_call: TRBJ1-6; cdr3_aa: CASSFKRGLPPLHF; cdr3_nt: TGTGCCAGCAGCTTTAAGAGGGGTCTCCCACCCCTCCACTTT
d_call: TRBD2; v_call: TRBV29-1; clone_size: few; j_call: TRBJ2-1; cdr3_aa: CSVEEAASGVYNEQFF; cdr3_nt: TGCAGCGTTGAAGAGGCGGCTAGCGGAGTTTACAATGAGCAGTTCTTC
d_call: -; v_call: TRBV20-1; clone_size: few; j_call: TRBJ2-1; cdr3_aa: CSARSSGGPLTYNEQFF; cdr3_nt: TGCAGTGCTAGAAGTAGCGGCGGACCCCTGACCTACAATGAGCAGTTCTTC
d_call: TRBD1; v_call: TRBV28; clone_size: few; j_call: TRBJ2-7; cdr3_aa: CASSFMDRSFYEQYF; cdr3_nt: TGTGCCAGCAGTTTCATGGACAGGTCTTTCTACGAGCAGTACTTC
d_call: -; v_call: TRBV6-5; clone_size: -; j_call: TRBJ2-7; cdr3_aa: CASSYQPSYEQYF; cdr3_nt: TGTGCCAGCAGTTATCAGCCCTCCTACGAGCAGTACTTC
d_call: TRBD2; v_call: TRBV4-3; clone_size: few; j_call: TRBJ2-1; cdr3_aa: CASSHLAGGRNEQFF; cdr3_nt: TGCGCCAGCAGCCACTTAGCGGGGGGGCGAAATGAGCAGTTCTTC
d_call: TRBD1; v_call: TRBV7-9; clone_size: -; j_call: TRBJ1-1; cdr3_aa: CASSTRTGWNTEAFF; cdr3_nt: TGTGCCAGCAGCACTCGGACAGGGTGGAACACTGAAGCTTTCTTT
d_call: -; v_call: TRBV20-1; clone_size: -; j_call: TRBJ2-1; cdr3_aa: CSARDWRGDYNEQFF; cdr3_nt: TGCAGTGCTAGAGATTGGAGGGGGGACTACAATGAGCAGTTCTTC
d_call: -; v_call: TRBV7-6; clone_size: few; j_call: TRBJ1-6; cdr3_aa: CASSLLVRESNSPLHF; cdr3_nt: TGTGCCAGCAGCTTATTAGTTAGGGAAAGTAATTCACCCCTCCACTTT
d_call: -; v_call: TRBV7-9; clone_size: few; j_call: TRBJ1-2; cdr3_aa: CASSGKMGDRNYGYTF; cdr3_nt: TGTGCCAGCAGCGGTAAAATGGGGGACCGAAACTATGGCTACACCTTC
d_call: TRBD1; v_call: TRBV9; clone_size: few; j_call: TRBJ2-3; cdr3_aa: CASSVRDRVDTQYF; cdr3_nt: TGTGCCAGCAGCGTCCGGGACAGGGTTGATACGCAGTATTTT
d_call: -; v_call: TRBV6-5; clone_size: -; j_call: TRBJ2-7; cdr3_aa: CASWDRSSYEQYF; cdr3_nt: TGTGCCAGCTGGGACCGCAGCTCCTACGAGCAGTACTTC
d_call: -; v_call: TRBV12-3/TRBV12-4; clone_size: few; j_call: TRBJ1-6; cdr3_aa: CASSPSYGSPLHF; cdr3_nt: TGTGCCAGCAGTCCCTCCTATGGGTCACCCCTCCACTTT
d_call: -; v_call: TRBV19; clone_size: -; j_call: TRBJ1-1; cdr3_aa: CASGLRMNTEAFF; cdr3_nt: TGTGCCAGTGGTCTCCGGATGAACACTGAAGCTTTCTTT
d_call: TRBD2; v_call: TRBV3-1; clone_size: -; j_call: TRBJ2-2; cdr3_aa: CASSQDWMAGGDTGELFF; cdr3_nt: TGTGCCAGCAGCCAGGATTGGATGGCGGGAGGGGACACCGGGGAGCTGTTTTTT
d_call: TRBD1; v_call: TRBV3-1; clone_size: -; j_call: TRBJ2-7; cdr3_aa: CASSPSGQGASEQYF; cdr3_nt: TGTGCCAGCAGCCCGTCGGGACAGGGGGCTTCCGAGCAGTACTTC
d_call: TRBD2; v_call: TRBV20-1; clone_size: -; j_call: TRBJ2-3; cdr3_aa: CSAPRLAGAIDTQYF; cdr3_nt: TGCAGTGCCCCCAGGCTAGCGGGAGCTATAGATACGCAGTATTTT
d_call: -; v_call: TRBV12-3/TRBV12-4; clone_size: few; j_call: TRBJ2-3; cdr3_aa: CASSLRDQSTDTQYF; cdr3_nt: TGTGCCAGCAGTCTCCGGGACCAAAGCACAGATACGCAGTATTTT
d_call: -; v_call: TRBV4-3; clone_size: few; j_call: TRBJ2-3; cdr3_aa: CASGGEAARPSTDTQYF; cdr3_nt: TGCGCCAGCGGAGGGGAGGCGGCCCGACCTAGCACAGATACGCAGTATTTT
d_call: TRBD1; v_call: TRBV2; clone_size: few; j_call: TRBJ1-2; cdr3_aa: CATAPGQANYGYTF; cdr3_nt: TGTGCCACCGCACCGGGACAGGCTAACTATGGCTACACCTTC
d_call: -; v_call: TRBV29-1; clone_size: few; j_call: TRBJ2-1; cdr3_aa: CSVADSSSYNEQFF; cdr3_nt: TGCAGCGTTGCGGACAGCAGCTCCTACAATGAGCAGTTCTTC
d_call: -; v_call: TRBV10-2; clone_size: few; j_call: TRBJ2-3; cdr3_aa: CASSDYLREDTQYF; cdr3_nt: TGCGCCAGCAGTGACTACCTTCGGGAAGATACGCAGTATTTT
d_call: -; v_call: TRBV7-9; clone_size: -; j_call: TRBJ1-1; cdr3_aa: CASSFTGEEAFF; cdr3_nt: TGTGCCAGCAGCTTTACAGGAGAAGAAGCTTTCTTT
d_call: -; v_call: TRBV15; clone_size: -; j_call: TRBJ2-5; cdr3_aa: CATSRDPGETQYF; cdr3_nt: TGTGCCACCAGCAGAGATCCAGGGGAGACCCAGTACTTC
d_call: -; v_call: TRBV7-2; clone_size: -; j_call: TRBJ2-6; cdr3_aa: CASSSDTAISSGANVLTF; cdr3_nt: TGTGCCAGCAGCTCGGATACAGCAATAAGCTCTGGGGCCAACGTCCTGACTTTC
d_call: -; v_call: TRBV5-6; clone_size: few; j_call: TRBJ2-3; cdr3_aa: CASSLVRRLSPDTQYF; cdr3_nt: TGTGCCAGCAGCTTGGTCCGCCGGCTATCACCAGATACGCAGTATTTT
d_call: TRBD1; v_call: TRBV24-1; clone_size: few; j_call: TRBJ1-2; cdr3_aa: CATSETGQGVTF; cdr3_nt: TGTGCCACCAGTGAAACCGGACAGGGTGTCACCTTC
d_call: -; v_call: TRBV20-1; clone_size: -; j_call: TRBJ2-5; cdr3_aa: CSARRRGVETQYF; cdr3_nt: TGCAGTGCTAGACGTAGGGGCGTAGAGACCCAGTACTTC
d_call: -; v_call: TRBV7-8; clone_size: -; j_call: TRBJ2-1; cdr3_aa: CASSLLVRVTDKRPYNEQFF; cdr3_nt: TGTGCCAGCAGCTTATTAGTCCGGGTGACCGACAAGCGCCCCTACAATGAGCAGTTCTTC
d_call: TRBD2; v_call: TRBV4-1; clone_size: few; j_call: TRBJ2-7; cdr3_aa: CASSREREGQSEQYF; cdr3_nt: TGCGCCAGCAGCCGGGAGCGGGAGGGCCAAAGCGAGCAGTACTTC
d_call: -; v_call: TRBV11-1; clone_size: -; j_call: TRBJ2-1; cdr3_aa: CASSPRGLLAESNEQFF; cdr3_nt: TGTGCCAGCAGCCCCAGGGGGTTACTAGCGGAAAGCAATGAGCAGTTCTTC
d_call: -; v_call: TRBV7-2; clone_size: few; j_call: TRBJ1-1; cdr3_aa: CASSRLQGLNTEAFF; cdr3_nt: TGTGCCAGCAGCCGACTCCAGGGGTTGAACACTGAAGCTTTCTTT